Below, one TCR beta chain is given with its context. The target antigen is unknown. The data belong to a study of graft-versus-host responses after intestinal transplantation. This CDR3 region has 14 residues. Germline loops: CDR1 PRHDT, CDR2 FYEKMQ (reference sequence). With 7 bases removed from V and 4 bases from J, the gap between germline ends came to 15 bases. The assay was immunoSEQ multiplex PCR, and TCRdb's table has in-frame clones only and misses some. The repertoire consists of about 39,000 clones, with roughly 95% occurring once and the leading ten covering 0.2% to 0.25%. The sample here was unstimulated CD8+ T cells sorted from spleen or lymph node cells, taken before transplant. This chain connects TRBV13 to TRBJ2-3, with D maybe TRBD2 (6 bases). The sequence derives from a human donor who was the organ donor for an intestinal transplant. This CDR3 is CASTGGVISDTQYF. The CDR3 DNA is TGTGCCAGCACTGGCGGGGTAATCTCAGATACGCAGTATTTT.